These 15 T cell receptor beta chains were all obtained from the same sample, sequenced in a study of T cells expressing NK-cell markers (dated by TCRdb to 2020 to 2021). The library was obtained by 5' RACE. The sequencing machine was an Illumina HiSeq 2000. Through TCRdb reprocessing, the reads give one entry per CDR3 protein sequence; DNA is omitted. The sample table includes some 140,000 distinct CDR3 sequences. The top ten clonotypes cover roughly 35% of the sample. The sequenced sample was blood T cells: a sorted CD56 or NKG2C T cell subset, CD4+ or CD8+ T cells, or bulk PBMC T cells (not recorded which). These receptors came from a woman aged 45-60 years in good health. Donor details come from another sample of the same person, matched by shared clones.

The gene calls are TRBV4-1 and TRBJ2-1; without DNA, the TCRdb call of TRBD1 cannot be checked. The CDR3 has 17 residues. The germline CDR1 and CDR2 sequences are MGHRA and YSYEKL. CDR3 sequence: CASSQDRDRILRNEQFF.

This chain joins TRBV5-1 and TRBJ2-1; TCRdb returns TRBD2, unconfirmable since there is no DNA. There are 16 residues in the CDR3. Germline V gene lookup returns CDR1 SGHRS and CDR2 YFSETQ. CDR3 sequence: CASSLGLAGEGRGQFF.

V and J are TRBV28 and TRBJ2-5; checking the TCRdb D call of TRBD2 is not possible without DNA. The CDR3 has 15 amino acids. Germline CDR1 MDHEN, CDR2 SYDVKM. CDR3 in amino acids: CASSPEIRGIETQYF.

The V call is TRBV7-9, the J call TRBJ2-1; the D gene TCRdb calls, TRBD2, cannot be checked with no DNA. Germline lookup yields CDR1 SEHNR and CDR2 FQNEAQ (reference sequence). This CDR3 has 15 amino acids. CDR3 in amino acids: CASSASGSSYNEQFF.

The V call is TRBV6-1, the J call TRBJ1-1; no DNA is available, so the TRBD1 call from TCRdb remains unchecked. CDR1 is MNHNS and CDR2 is SASEGT in the germline V gene. This CDR3 region has 16 residues. CDR3 residues: CASRRRGVQVDPEAFF.

The chain joins TRBV3-1 to TRBJ2-1; TCRdb calls TRBD1, which cannot be checked without DNA. Germline V lookup: CDR1 LGHDT, CDR2 YNNKEL (reference sequence). This CDR3 spans 13 amino acids. The chain's CDR3 is CASSQTDYNEQFF.

The V gene is TRBV5-4, the J gene TRBJ2-3; TCRdb lists TRBD2, though no DNA is available to test this call. Germline CDR1 is SGHNT and CDR2 is YYREEE (reference sequence). The CDR3 covers 16 residues. CDR3 in amino acids: CASRAKAGGPSDTQYF. The entire variable domain, with the rest obtained from reference TRBV5-4 and TRBJ2-3, is as follows: ETGVTQSPTHLIKTRGQQVTLRCSSQSGHNTVSWYQQALGQGPQFIFQYYREEENGRGNFPPRFSGLQFPNYSSELNVNALELDDSALYLCASRAKAGGPSDTQYFGPGTRLTVL.

V gene TRBV13 combines with J gene TRBJ2-7. Germline V gene lookup returns CDR1 PRHDT and CDR2 FYEKMQ (reference sequence). The CDR3 runs 11 residues. The CDR3 spells CASSFEHEQYF.

V usage is TRBV29-1 and J usage is TRBJ2-7; TCRdb designates TRBD2, a call that cannot be tested without DNA. This CDR3 has 15 residues. Looked up from germline, CDR1 is SQVTM and CDR2 is ANQGSEA. This CDR3 reads CSVEVSGRASYEQYF.

This chain uses TRBV10-3 with TRBJ2-3. The CDR3 runs 13 residues. Germline CDR1 and CDR2: ENHRY and SYGVKD. CDR3 sequence: CAISEPITDTQYF.

The chain links TRBV3-1 to TRBJ2-5. Germline-derived CDR1 and CDR2 are LGHDT and YNNKEL (reference sequence). This CDR3 is 17 amino acids long. CDR3 sequence reads: CASSQDPWDSSKETQYF.

J is TRBJ2-2 and V is TRBV6-1. CDR1 MNHNS and CDR2 SASEGT come from the germline V gene. The CDR3 spans 13 residues. CDR3 region: CASSEWGTGELFF.

The rearrangement uses TRBV15 and TRBJ2-1. Germline V lookup: CDR1 LNHNV, CDR2 YYDKDF (reference sequence). The CDR3 sequence is 12 residues long. The CDR3 reads CATSREGLEQFF.

The chain is built from TRBV27 and TRBJ2-1; TCRdb proposes TRBD2, but this gene call is untestable without DNA. This CDR3 is built from 17 residues. CDR1 MNHEY and CDR2 SMNVEV come from the germline V gene (reference sequence). The CDR3 here is CASSSLAGAISYNEQFF.

The chain is built from TRBV7-2 and TRBJ1-6; TCRdb calls TRBD1, which cannot be checked without DNA. Germline CDR1 SGHTA, CDR2 FQGNSA. The CDR3 has 16 residues. CDR3 sequence: CASSLVPRGDNSPLHF.